These T cell receptor beta chains were read from a single sample in a study of vaccination and CD4 T cells after COVID-19. TCRdb re-called the PCR reads through MiXCR, storing one row per CDR3 protein. Of about 21,000 distinct CDR3 sequences listed, under 80% are singletons. Their antigen targets remain unknown. The source material was CD4+ T cells from blood, cultured in vitro, sampled before SARS-CoV-2 vaccination. These TCRs come from a human donor who received a COVID-19 vaccine. Both conserved end residues are part of each CDR3. A D gene is named only where the DNA matches it firmly. The size entry is marked missing in some rows and otherwise reads once, few, many or a size class.

DNA: TGTGCCAGCAGCGTAGCAAAGCAGGGTCTCGGCTACACCTTC
CDR3: CASSVAKQGLGYTF
D: .
V: TRBV9
length: 14
size: .
J: TRBJ1-2

DNA: TGCAGTGCTAGAGATTTCCTAGCGGGGGGGGAAGAGACCCAGTACTTC
CDR3: CSARDFLAGGEETQYF
D: TRBD2
V: TRBV20-1
length: 16
size: .
J: TRBJ2-5

DNA: TGTGCCAGCAGCTTAGCGGTCACAGATACGCAGTATTTT
CDR3: CASSLAVTDTQYF
D: .
V: TRBV7-9
length: 13
size: .
J: TRBJ2-3

DNA: TGTGCCTGGAGGCGGGCTTATGGCTACACCTTC
CDR3: CAWRRAYGYTF
D: .
V: TRBV30
length: 11
size: once
J: TRBJ1-2

DNA: TGTGCCAGCAGCAAAAGTAACAACCTGGAATGGAATGAGCAGTTCTTC
CDR3: CASSKSNNLEWNEQFF
D: .
V: TRBV21-1
length: 16
size: .
J: TRBJ2-1

DNA: TGCAGTGCTAGAGAGGGGACAGGGAAAGAGACCCAGTACTTC
CDR3: CSAREGTGKETQYF
D: TRBD1
V: TRBV20-1
length: 14
size: few
J: TRBJ2-5

DNA: TGTGCCTGGAGTACGGGGCGCACCGAAGCTTTCTTT
CDR3: CAWSTGRTEAFF
D: .
V: TRBV30
length: 12
size: .
J: TRBJ1-1

DNA: TGTGCCAGCAGCTCAGGGGCAGGCACTGAAGCTTTCTTT
CDR3: CASSSGAGTEAFF
D: .
V: TRBV5-5
length: 13
size: .
J: TRBJ1-1

DNA: TGTGCCAGCAGCTTGGCGTCGGGAGGGGCAACTGAAGCTTTCTTT
CDR3: CASSLASGGATEAFF
D: .
V: TRBV5-4
length: 15
size: .
J: TRBJ1-1

DNA: TGCAGTGCTAGACTAGCGGGCGGGGATACGCAGTATTTT
CDR3: CSARLAGGDTQYF
D: TRBD2
V: TRBV20-1
length: 13
size: few
J: TRBJ2-3

DNA: TGCAGTGCTACAAAGGGACTAGCTTCCACAGATACGCAGTATTTT
CDR3: CSATKGLASTDTQYF
D: TRBD2
V: TRBV20-1
length: 15
size: .
J: TRBJ2-3

DNA: TGCGCCAGCAGCTTGTTACTCAGGGGGGATCTGAACACTGAAGCTTTCTTT
CDR3: CASSLLLRGDLNTEAFF
D: TRBD1
V: TRBV5-1
length: 17
size: few
J: TRBJ1-1

DNA: TGTGCCTGGAGTGTTACGACCGGGGACACCTGGGAGGTGAACACCGGGGAGCTGTTTTTT
CDR3: CAWSVTTGDTWEVNTGELFF
D: .
V: TRBV30
length: 20
size: .
J: TRBJ2-2

DNA: TGTGCCAGCAGTTACTCGATAAGTCGGGGGCAGACCCAGTACTTC
CDR3: CASSYSISRGQTQYF
D: .
V: TRBV6-5
length: 15
size: .
J: TRBJ2-5

DNA: TGTGCCAGCAGTGAAGTCTGGGCGGGGGGGCGAAATACGCAGTATTTT
CDR3: CASSEVWAGGRNTQYF
D: TRBD2
V: TRBV6-1
length: 16
size: .
J: TRBJ2-3

DNA: TGTGCCAGCAGCCCGGGCCTAGTGGGCTACACCTTC
CDR3: CASSPGLVGYTF
D: .
V: TRBV7-8
length: 12
size: .
J: TRBJ1-2

DNA: TGTGCCAGCAGCTTAGTCGGGTGGGGCAGGGTGAACACTGAAGCTTTCTTT
CDR3: CASSLVGWGRVNTEAFF
D: .
V: TRBV11-3
length: 17
size: .
J: TRBJ1-1

DNA: TGTGCCATCAGAGGCGGGGTGTATACCGGGGAGCTGTTTTTT
CDR3: CAIRGGVYTGELFF
D: .
V: TRBV15
length: 14
size: .
J: TRBJ2-2

DNA: TGCAGTGCTAGAGATGACAGGGGGATAAATGAAAAACTGTTTTTT
CDR3: CSARDDRGINEKLFF
D: TRBD1
V: TRBV20-1
length: 15
size: .
J: TRBJ1-4

DNA: TGTGCCTGGAAAACAGGGGCTGGTCAGCCCCAGCATTTT
CDR3: CAWKTGAGQPQHF
D: TRBD1
V: TRBV30
length: 13
size: .
J: TRBJ1-5

DNA: TGTGCCAGCAGTTTTGGGGCGTGGGGTGAAAAACTGTTTTTT
CDR3: CASSFGAWGEKLFF
D: .
V: TRBV28
length: 14
size: .
J: TRBJ1-4

DNA: TGTGCCAGCAGTTTAGGGGCAGGACGGAGGAACACCGGGGAGCTGTTTTTT
CDR3: CASSLGAGRRNTGELFF
D: .
V: TRBV12-3/TRBV12-4
length: 17
size: .
J: TRBJ2-2

DNA: TGTGCCAGCAGCTCCCCCCAGGGGACCCAGTACTTC
CDR3: CASSSPQGTQYF
D: .
V: TRBV6-2/TRBV6-3
length: 12
size: medium-sized
J: TRBJ2-5

DNA: TGCGCCAGCAGCAAGGGGACAGGGGGTAGAACAGATACGCAGTATTTT
CDR3: CASSKGTGGRTDTQYF
D: TRBD1
V: TRBV10-1
length: 16
size: .
J: TRBJ2-3

DNA: TGTGCCAGCAGCTTAAGGGGCTTGACTAATGAAAAACTGTTTTTT
CDR3: CASSLRGLTNEKLFF
D: .
V: TRBV7-9
length: 15
size: few
J: TRBJ1-4

DNA: TGTGCCAGTAGTGACCTAGCGGGGGGGCGACAAGAGACCCAGTACTTC
CDR3: CASSDLAGGRQETQYF
D: TRBD2
V: TRBV19
length: 16
size: few
J: TRBJ2-5

DNA: TGCAGTGCCAGTACTCTAGCGAACCTGAACACCGGGGAGCTGTTTTTT
CDR3: CSASTLANLNTGELFF
D: .
V: TRBV20-1
length: 16
size: .
J: TRBJ2-2

DNA: TGTGCCAGCAGGGGGGGGCTAATAAGCACAGATACGCAGTATTTT
CDR3: CASRGGLISTDTQYF
D: .
V: TRBV2
length: 15
size: .
J: TRBJ2-3

DNA: TGTGCCAGCAGGAACCCGACACGTCAAGAGACCCAGTACTTC
CDR3: CASRNPTRQETQYF
D: .
V: TRBV2
length: 14
size: few
J: TRBJ2-5

DNA: TGTGCCAGCAGTCCGACTAGCGGGGCCACAGGGGATACGCAGTATTTT
CDR3: CASSPTSGATGDTQYF
D: TRBD2
V: TRBV7-6
length: 16
size: few
J: TRBJ2-3

DNA: TGTGCCACCAGTGTCGGACAGGGTGGGAAGACCCAGTACTTC
CDR3: CATSVGQGGKTQYF
D: TRBD1
V: TRBV24-1
length: 14
size: .
J: TRBJ2-5

DNA: TGTGCCATCAGTGAGTCTAGGACTGAATACTCTGGAAACACCATATATTTT
CDR3: CAISESRTEYSGNTIYF
D: .
V: TRBV10-3
length: 17
size: .
J: TRBJ1-3

DNA: TGTGCCAGTACCCACGGACAGGGCGGTGGCTACACCTTC
CDR3: CASTHGQGGGYTF
D: TRBD1
V: TRBV19
length: 13
size: few
J: TRBJ1-2

DNA: TGCAGTGCTAGAGTAGTCGGGACAGGGGTAACACTGAATTCACCCCTCCACTTT
CDR3: CSARVVGTGVTLNSPLHF
D: TRBD1
V: TRBV20-1
length: 18
size: .
J: TRBJ1-6

DNA: TGTGCCAGCAGCACGGATCCCCCAGGGGATTTGGATACGCAGTATTTT
CDR3: CASSTDPPGDLDTQYF
D: .
V: TRBV7-8
length: 16
size: .
J: TRBJ2-3

DNA: TGTGCCAGTGGGGTAGCGGGGGGGCCGACAGATACGCAGTATTTT
CDR3: CASGVAGGPTDTQYF
D: TRBD2
V: TRBV19
length: 15
size: .
J: TRBJ2-3

DNA: TGCGCCAGCAGCTTGGGACTAGCGGGGGGCCAAGAGACCCAGTACTTC
CDR3: CASSLGLAGGQETQYF
D: TRBD2
V: TRBV5-1
length: 16
size: .
J: TRBJ2-5

DNA: TGTGCCACCCAGGTGGGTGTCCGTGGGCCGGCGCAGTATTTT
CDR3: CATQVGVRGPAQYF
D: .
V: TRBV15
length: 14
size: .
J: TRBJ2-3

DNA: TGTGCCAGTAGTATCGGGGCGGGACAGGGCACCGGGGAGCTGTTTTTT
CDR3: CASSIGAGQGTGELFF
D: TRBD1
V: TRBV19
length: 16
size: .
J: TRBJ2-2

DNA: TGTGCCAGCAGTGTCGACAGGGCTGGCAATCAGCCCCAGCATTTT
CDR3: CASSVDRAGNQPQHF
D: TRBD1
V: TRBV6-1
length: 15
size: few
J: TRBJ1-5

DNA: TGTGCCAGCAGCCTAGAAACAGGGGACAATGAAAAACTGTTTTTT
CDR3: CASSLETGDNEKLFF
D: TRBD1
V: TRBV6-1
length: 15
size: once
J: TRBJ1-4

DNA: TGTGCCAGCAGCTTTAGCGGGATCCAAGAGACCCAGTACTTC
CDR3: CASSFSGIQETQYF
D: TRBD2
V: TRBV7-6
length: 14
size: .
J: TRBJ2-5

DNA: TGTGCCAGGGGGAAAGGACTACCCTTCAAGCAGTACTTC
CDR3: CARGKGLPFKQYF
D: .
V: TRBV6-1
length: 13
size: .
J: TRBJ2-7

DNA: TGTGCCAGTAGTATGGGGGTTGTAAAGCCCCAGCATTTT
CDR3: CASSMGVVKPQHF
D: .
V: TRBV19
length: 13
size: .
J: TRBJ1-5

DNA: TGTGCCAGCAGTTTATATCCGGGAGCTAATTCACCCCTCCACTTT
CDR3: CASSLYPGANSPLHF
D: .
V: TRBV27
length: 15
size: .
J: TRBJ1-6

DNA: TGTGCCAGCAGCTCCGACAGGAGCTCCTACGAGCAGTACTTC
CDR3: CASSSDRSSYEQYF
D: .
V: TRBV7-2
length: 14
size: .
J: TRBJ2-7

DNA: TGTGCCAGCAGTTCCCCCTTGGGGGGCGGAGAGACCCAGTACTTC
CDR3: CASSSPLGGGETQYF
D: .
V: TRBV28
length: 15
size: .
J: TRBJ2-5

DNA: TGCGCCAGCAGTGAAGGGTATACTGAGCAGTTCTTC
CDR3: CASSEGYTEQFF
D: .
V: TRBV10-1
length: 12
size: few
J: TRBJ2-1

DNA: TGTGCCAGCAGTCAAATTCCTCATCAGCCCCAGCATTTT
CDR3: CASSQIPHQPQHF
D: .
V: TRBV6-1
length: 13
size: .
J: TRBJ1-5

DNA: TGTGCCAGCAGTTTTAGGGGCGGCTACACCTTC
CDR3: CASSFRGGYTF
D: .
V: TRBV28
length: 11
size: few
J: TRBJ1-2

DNA: TGTGCCTGGGAGCGAATCCAAGAGACCCAGTACTTC
CDR3: CAWERIQETQYF
D: .
V: TRBV30
length: 12
size: .
J: TRBJ2-5

DNA: TGTGCCTGGAGTGCTGACAGGAACACTGAAGCTTTCTTT
CDR3: CAWSADRNTEAFF
D: .
V: TRBV30
length: 13
size: .
J: TRBJ1-1

DNA: TGCGCCAGCAGTCTACGGGGACCCGAGACCCAGTACTTC
CDR3: CASSLRGPETQYF
D: .
V: TRBV10-1
length: 13
size: once
J: TRBJ2-5